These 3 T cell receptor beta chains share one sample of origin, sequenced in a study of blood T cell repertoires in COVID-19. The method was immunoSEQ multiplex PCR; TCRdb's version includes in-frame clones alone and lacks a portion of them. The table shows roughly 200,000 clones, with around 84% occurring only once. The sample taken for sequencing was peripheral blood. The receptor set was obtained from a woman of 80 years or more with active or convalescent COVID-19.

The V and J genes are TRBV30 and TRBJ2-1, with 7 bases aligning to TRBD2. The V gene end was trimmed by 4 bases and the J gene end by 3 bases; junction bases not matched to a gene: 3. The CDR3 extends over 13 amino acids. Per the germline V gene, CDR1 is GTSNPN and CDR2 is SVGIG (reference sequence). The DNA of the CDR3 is TGTGCCTGGAAAGGGGACTACTACAATGAGCAGTTCTTC. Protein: CAWKGDYYNEQFF.

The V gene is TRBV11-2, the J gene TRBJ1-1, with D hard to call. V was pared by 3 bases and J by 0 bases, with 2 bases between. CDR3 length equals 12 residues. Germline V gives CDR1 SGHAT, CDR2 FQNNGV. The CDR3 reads CASSFVNTEAFF. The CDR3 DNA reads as TGTGCCAGCAGCTTCGTGAACACTGAAGCTTTCTTT.

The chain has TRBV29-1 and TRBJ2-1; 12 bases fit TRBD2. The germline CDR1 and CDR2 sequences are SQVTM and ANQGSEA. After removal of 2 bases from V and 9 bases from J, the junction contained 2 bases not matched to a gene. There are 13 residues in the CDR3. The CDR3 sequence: CSVEWTSGTEQFF. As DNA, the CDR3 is TGCAGCGTTGAATGGACTAGCGGGACTGAGCAGTTCTTC.